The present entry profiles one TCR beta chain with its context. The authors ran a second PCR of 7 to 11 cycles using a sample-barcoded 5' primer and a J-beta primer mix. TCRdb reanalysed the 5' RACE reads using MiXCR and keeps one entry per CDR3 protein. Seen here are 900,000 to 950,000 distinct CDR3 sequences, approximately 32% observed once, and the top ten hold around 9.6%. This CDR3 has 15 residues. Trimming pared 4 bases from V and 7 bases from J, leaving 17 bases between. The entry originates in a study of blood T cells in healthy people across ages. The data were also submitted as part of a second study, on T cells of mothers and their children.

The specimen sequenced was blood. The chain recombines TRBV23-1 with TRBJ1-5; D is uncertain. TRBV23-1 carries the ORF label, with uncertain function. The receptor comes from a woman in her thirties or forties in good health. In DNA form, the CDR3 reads TGCGCCAGCAGTCCGCTTCCCTCTTGGGGACAGCCCCAGCATTTT. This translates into CASSPLPSWGQPQHF.